This T cell receptor (beta chain) was recovered during a study of control samples from healthy donors and cancer patients. The germline CDR1 and CDR2 sequences are MNHEY and SVGEGT. V was shortened by 6 bases and J by 3 bases, with 20 bases between the two germline ends. The CDR3 length is 16 residues. Clones were sequenced by immunoSEQ multiplex PCR, and TCRdb holds only the in-frame ones, with some missing. The data contain about 57,000 clones, approximately 90% of them singletons. Sequencing used PBMCs. This sequence originates from a man aged 30-40 years with colorectal cancer. The chain employs TRBV6-2 or TRBV6-3 and TRBJ1-2; TRBD1 might be the D (6 bases). CDR3 coding DNA: TGTGCCAGCAGCTTCCATCAGGACAGAGGGGACTATGGCTACACCTTC. It specifies CASSFHQDRGDYGYTF.